This T cell receptor (beta chain) came from a study of CD8+ T cells in alopecia areata. TCR sequencing used cDNA made by reverse transcription of extracted RNA. The repertoire was sequenced with immunoSEQ multiplex PCR; TCRdb's copy has only in-frame clones and lacks some. The sample includes roughly 150,000 clones, 40% to 60% of them seen just once. As concerns this clone: A far larger clone is one base from this, pointing to a likely read error.

Trimming took 8 bases from V and 6 from J, leaving 16 bases between them. This CDR3 contains 13 residues. Germline lookup yields CDR1 MNHEY and CDR2 SVGAGI. The sample was CD8+ T cells sorted from blood, taken at week 0. The sequence was obtained from a human donor with alopecia areata. J is TRBJ1-1 and V is TRBV6-5; a weak D match, TRBD1 (6 bases). Here the CDR3 DNA reads TGTGCCAGCGTTGGGACACCGCTTTCTGAAGCTTTCTTT. As protein: CASVGTPLSEAFF.